This TCR beta chain was recovered during a study of blood T cell repertoires in COVID-19. Study in general: Samples taken during acute and convalescent COVID-19 were collected in the United States, Italy and Spain. The analysed material was cDNA or gDNA that came from T cells, B-cell-depleted T cells, or PBMCs.

The CDR3 is made up of 15 amino acids. Germline V CDR1 and CDR2: KGHSH, LQKENI. V dropped 5 bases and J dropped 3 bases, with 17 bases sitting between them. As handled by the study authors: Reference gene primers were amplified, and this amplification served to estimate nucleated cell counts. Profiling relied on immunoSEQ multiplex PCR, and the TCRdb table lists in-frame clones only, not all of them. V and J calls and clone size come straight from that table; D and trimming were deduced from the DNA. This sample carries about 250,000 clones, approximately 85% of them seen once, and the ten largest clones take 5% to 6%. This clone was counted a single time. Patients of the Seattle cohort, enrolled during active infection, were followed longitudinally.

The V and J genes are TRBV18 and TRBJ2-7; tentatively, D is TRBD2 (6 bases). The sequenced sample was peripheral blood. The TCR sequence derives from a woman aged 80 or over with COVID-19, enrolled during active disease. DNA of the CDR3: TGTGCCAGCTCAGTAGAGGGAGGTGGTGGCTACGAGCAGTACGTC. Translated: CASSVEGGGGYEQYV.